What follows are 10 T cell receptor beta chains derived from one specimen sequenced in a study of blood T cell repertoires in COVID-19. Data came from immunoSEQ multiplex PCR; TCRdb stores just in-frame clones and leaves some out. The sample lists approximately 320,000 clones, 70% to 90% seen once, with approximately 7.9% in the top ten. The sequencing sample was made of peripheral blood. The receptors were gathered from a human donor in a cohort sampled during active COVID-19.

This sequence joins TRBV30 and TRBJ2-3, with a tentative D call TRBD2 (5 bases). The CDR3 has 15 residues. Germline V gene lookup returns CDR1 GTSNPN and CDR2 SVGIG (reference sequence). Trimming pared 0 bases from V and 0 bases from J, leaving 10 bases between. The CDR3 region has the DNA TGTGCCTGGAGTGTACCGGGGTCGAGCACAGATACGCAGTATTTT. This sequence encodes CAWSVPGSSTDTQYF.

CDR3 bases: TGCGCCAGCAGCTTTAGCGGGGGGGCCTACAATGAGCAGTTCTTC. This sequence encodes CASSFSGGAYNEQFF. The chain combines TRBV5-1 with TRBJ2-1; 11 bases fit TRBD2. Per germline, CDR1 SGHRS and CDR2 YFSETQ. There are 15 residues in the CDR3. Trimming removed 2 bases from V and 2 bases from J; junction bases left unmatched: 0. The whole variable domain, remainder taken from reference TRBV5-1 and TRBJ2-1, is KAGVTQTPRYLIKTRGQQVTLSCSPISGHRSVSWYQQTPGQGLQFLFEYFSETQRNKGNFPGRFSGRQFSNSRSEMNVSTLELGDSALYLCASSFSGGAYNEQFFGPGTRLTVL.

The V call is TRBV3-1 (or the pseudogene TRBV3-2), the J call TRBJ1-1; maybe TRBD1 (5 bases). CDR3 size: 14 residues. The V end was cut by 3 bases, the J end by 6 bases, with 14 bases between. The germline gives CDR1 LGHDT, CDR2 YNNKEL (reference sequence). CDR3 amino acids: CASSHPGLLAEAFF. CDR3 in DNA: TGTGCCAGCAGCCACCCGGGACTCTTGGCTGAAGCTTTCTTT.

The J gene is TRBJ2-7, the V gene TRBV5-5; 7 bases line up with TRBD1. This CDR3 has 14 amino acids. The ends lost 2 bases at V and 2 bases at J; junction bases unmatched: 4. Germline V gives CDR1 SGHKS, CDR2 YYEKEE (reference sequence). CDR3 nucleotide sequence: TGTGCCAGCAGCTTCCGGGACAGAGCCTACGAGCAGTACTTC. It encodes CASSFRDRAYEQYF.

V gene TRBV6-1 combines with J gene TRBJ1-1, with 9 bases lining up with TRBD1. Germline V gene sequence: CDR1 MNHNS, CDR2 SASEGT. CDR3 length: 16 residues. V dropped 3 bases and J dropped 5; count of bases not matched to a gene: 10. The CDR3 coding sequence is TGTGCCAGCAGTGAGCGTAGGGGACAGGGAGGGACTGAAGCTTTCTTT. Amino acids: CASSERRGQGGTEAFF.

This clone showed up just a few times. This rearrangement joins TRBV18 to TRBJ2-3, with 10 bases aligning to TRBD2. The germline gives CDR1 KGHSH, CDR2 LQKENI. The CDR3 runs to 15 residues. Losses at the gene ends were 6 bases for V and 4 bases for J; bases not matched to a gene: 7. CDR3 bases: TGTGCCAGCTCCCCCCAGCGGGGGGGCCCAGATACGCAGTATTTT. It translates to CASSPQRGGPDTQYF. Filled out from reference TRBV18 and TRBJ2-3, the complete variable domain reads NAGVMQNPRHLVRRRGQEARLRCSPMKGHSHVYWYRQLPEEGLKFMVYLQKENIIDESGMPKERFSAEFPKEGPSILRIQQVVRGDSAAYFCASSPQRGGPDTQYFGPGTRLTVL.

The rearrangement uses TRBV5-8 and TRBJ1-5; no clear D gene. CDR1 and CDR2 (germline): SGHTS, YDEGEE. The CDR3 extends over 14 amino acids. Trimming pared 0 bases from V and 4 bases from J, leaving 8 bases between. CDR3 sequence: CASSLGEANQPQHF. In nucleotides, the CDR3 is TGTGCCAGCAGCTTGGGAGAGGCGAATCAGCCCCAGCATTTT.

V is TRBV9 and J is TRBJ2-1; possibly TRBD2 for D (5 bases). Germline CDR1 reads SGDLS; CDR2 reads YYNGEE. V was cut by 2 bases and J by 0 bases, with 9 bases left in between. The CDR3 runs 15 residues. DNA for the CDR3: TGTGCCAGCAGCGTGGTCGGGGACTCCTACAATGAGCAGTTCTTC. Translated, it gives CASSVVGDSYNEQFF.

The V gene is TRBV2, the J gene TRBJ1-2; D perhaps matches TRBD1 (6 bases). The CDR3 extends over 18 amino acids. V was trimmed by 5 bases and J by 7 bases, leaving 29 bases between them. Germline V gives CDR1 SNHLY, CDR2 FYNNEI. The CDR3 region has the DNA TGTGCCAGCAGTCTTCACCGACAGGTCCCCTACCCTGTGGGTGGCTACACCTTC. As protein: CASSLHRQVPYPVGGYTF.

V is TRBV29-1 and J is TRBJ1-1; unclear D gene. Germline lookup yields CDR1 SQVTM and CDR2 ANQGSEA. V lost 6 bases, J lost 1 base, and 12 bases lay in between. There are 13 residues in the CDR3. This CDR3 reads CSVRSRGNTEAFF. For the CDR3, the DNA is TGCAGCGTACGCTCTCGGGGGAACACTGAAGCTTTCTTT.